This T cell receptor (beta chain) stems from a study of cytomegalovirus exposure and HLA in healthy donors (dated by TCRdb to about 2017). Notes on the research overall: According to a later analysis, one platform produced both the roughly 120 validation repertoires and the 550 to 800 repertoires of the first cohort. The study was designed to test whether signatures of past pathogen exposure could be identified by cataloging public T cell receptors. Along with the approximately 700-subject first cohort, a separate validation cohort of around 120 different subjects was used. To predict cytomegalovirus infection status, the study brought together high-throughput TCR immunosequencing, statistical association of individual TCRs with disease status, and machine learning.

V lost 4 bases and J lost 0 bases; the stretch between them is 18 bases long. CDR1 and CDR2 (MDHEN, SYDVKM) derive from the germline V gene. From cysteine to phenylalanine, the CDR3 is 18 amino acids long. Only the CDR3 portion is preserved as DNA: 54 bases, with reading frame beginning at the first base. The study at large found these results: A few of the identified cytomegalovirus-associated TCR beta chains were confirmed in vitro to be specific for cytomegalovirus antigens. Of the cluster scores, approximately 95% were above 0 in a later analysis, which found that TCRs clustered in the first cohort also tended to co-occur in the 120 or so validation repertoires. Most TCR sequences were observed very rarely across donors, whereas some public TCRs were present in many individuals. The study gave a list of 150 to 200 TCR beta chains associated with cytomegalovirus. The classifier was reported to diagnose cytomegalovirus status with high specificity and sensitivity in both the original cohort and the validation cohort. The validation cohort had no HLA typing available for a later analysis, so co-occurrence within that cohort was assessed over all 130 or so repertoires. It was suggested by the authors that the approach could potentially be generalized to other disease states and immunological phenotypes.

The donors were included in the validation cohort of some 120 subjects, a group kept apart from the approximately 700-subject first cohort. Remarks on this clone: There is no known antigen for this receptor. Base quality data are lacking; no much larger clone is found one base away.

Libraries were constructed by the immunoSEQ multiplex PCR assay. The authors' pipeline ran thus. To diagnose cytomegalovirus status from the catalog of TCR beta chain sequences, a statistical classification framework was built. TCRdb took over this immuneACCESS table, retaining in-frame rearrangements with V and J assigned. Such tables are incomplete; in checked studies, under half of the missing clones stem from an unresolved V gene, and the remainder is unexplained. The V and J calls and clone size were taken over from that table, and D and trimming were inferred from the DNA. The sample includes some 170,000 clones, with about 89% observed a single time. Roughly 2.5% of the sample is in the top ten clones.

The clonotype originates from a man between 18 and 35 years old in good health and CMV-seropositive. Sequenced input: PBMCs. The receptor chain draws on TRBV28 and TRBJ1-4; the D gene identity is not certain. CDR3 sequence: CASSSHNFLLATNEKLFF. Read as DNA, the sequence is TGTGCCAGCAGTTCCCATAACTTTTTGCTTGCAACTAATGAAAAACTGTTTTTT.